These T cell receptor beta chains were read from a single sample in a study of blood T cell repertoires in COVID-19. Data came from immunoSEQ multiplex PCR; TCRdb stores just in-frame clones and leaves some out. The profile shows 95,000 to 150,000 clones, more than 80% of them singletons. The sequenced sample was peripheral blood. The receptors come from a man aged 65 to 85 with active or convalescent COVID-19. Both conserved end residues are part of each CDR3. D genes are given only for firm matches. Rows give clone size only sometimes, using once, few, many, or a class for an expanded clone.

len: 13; abundance: -; v_gene: TRBV19; j_gene: TRBJ1-1; d_gene: -; CDR3nt: TGTGCCAGTAGTATAGGAGTGAACACTGAAGCTTTCTTT; CDR3aa: CASSIGVNTEAFF
len: 13; abundance: -; v_gene: TRBV7-9; j_gene: TRBJ2-7; d_gene: -; CDR3nt: TGTGCCAGCAGCTTCAAGACAGCCTACGAGCAGTACTTC; CDR3aa: CASSFKTAYEQYF
len: 11; abundance: few; v_gene: TRBV3-1/TRBV3-2; j_gene: TRBJ2-7; d_gene: -; CDR3nt: TGTGCCAGCAGCCAATACTACGAGCAGTACTTC; CDR3aa: CASSQYYEQYF
len: 15; abundance: -; v_gene: TRBV6-5; j_gene: TRBJ2-3; d_gene: TRBD2; CDR3nt: TGTGCCAGCAAGCCCCTAGCGGGAGTTCCAGATACGCAGTATTTT; CDR3aa: CASKPLAGVPDTQYF
len: 15; abundance: -; v_gene: TRBV6-5; j_gene: TRBJ2-3; d_gene: TRBD2; CDR3nt: TGTGCCAGCAGAGGACTAGCGGGGGGAGGGGCTACGCAGTATTTT; CDR3aa: CASRGLAGGGATQYF
len: 17; abundance: -; v_gene: TRBV25-1; j_gene: TRBJ1-5; d_gene: TRBD1; CDR3nt: TGTGCCAGTAAAAGGGGCGGAGGGACAGGGGGAAATCAGCCCCAGCATTTT; CDR3aa: CASKRGGGTGGNQPQHF
len: 14; abundance: -; v_gene: TRBV29-1; j_gene: TRBJ2-5; d_gene: -; CDR3nt: TGCAGCGTTGTCGGCCACCGGGGGACAGAGACCCAGTACTTC; CDR3aa: CSVVGHRGTETQYF
len: 13; abundance: -; v_gene: TRBV29-1; j_gene: TRBJ1-3; d_gene: -; CDR3nt: TGCAGCGCATGGACAGACTCTGGAAACACCATATATTTT; CDR3aa: CSAWTDSGNTIYF
len: 12; abundance: -; v_gene: TRBV9; j_gene: TRBJ2-1; d_gene: -; CDR3nt: TGTGCCAGCAGTGGCCCCGAGGGCTCCCAGTTCTTC; CDR3aa: CASSGPEGSQFF
len: 17; abundance: -; v_gene: TRBV28; j_gene: TRBJ1-4; d_gene: TRBD1; CDR3nt: TGTGCCGCAATGACAGGACAGGGATCGCGAACTAATGAAAAACTGTTTTTT; CDR3aa: CAAMTGQGSRTNEKLFF
len: 15; abundance: -; v_gene: TRBV6-4; j_gene: TRBJ1-2; d_gene: -; CDR3nt: TGTGCCAGCAGACCCGAGGAGGGGAGTAACTATGGCTACACCTTC; CDR3aa: CASRPEEGSNYGYTF
len: 16; abundance: -; v_gene: TRBV28; j_gene: TRBJ1-5; d_gene: -; CDR3nt: TGTGCCAGCACCTCGACAGGAGATTATAGCAATCAGCCCCAGCATTTT; CDR3aa: CASTSTGDYSNQPQHF
len: 16; abundance: -; v_gene: TRBV2; j_gene: TRBJ2-2; d_gene: TRBD2; CDR3nt: TGTGCCAGCACTTCCGGGGGGACTAGCCGCACCGGGGAGCTGTTTTTT; CDR3aa: CASTSGGTSRTGELFF
len: 16; abundance: -; v_gene: TRBV2; j_gene: TRBJ2-4; d_gene: TRBD2; CDR3nt: TGTGCCAGCAGTTGGCCTAGCGGGCTAGCCAAAAACATTCAGTACTTC; CDR3aa: CASSWPSGLAKNIQYF
len: 11; abundance: -; v_gene: TRBV7-9; j_gene: TRBJ2-7; d_gene: TRBD1; CDR3nt: TGTGCCAGCAGCTATGGACAGGGCGAGTACTTC; CDR3aa: CASSYGQGEYF
len: 18; abundance: -; v_gene: TRBV11-2; j_gene: TRBJ1-1; d_gene: -; CDR3nt: TGTGCCAGCAGCTTAAACAGGGACCATTTTTCGTTGAACACTGAAGCTTTCTTT; CDR3aa: CASSLNRDHFSLNTEAFF
len: 13; abundance: -; v_gene: TRBV3-1/TRBV3-2; j_gene: TRBJ2-7; d_gene: TRBD2; CDR3nt: TGTGCCAGCAGAGTAGCGGGGGCCTACGAGCAGTACTTC; CDR3aa: CASRVAGAYEQYF
len: 16; abundance: -; v_gene: TRBV2; j_gene: TRBJ2-5; d_gene: TRBD2; CDR3nt: TGTGCCAGCAGTGAGGGGAGACTAGCGGGAGCTGAGACCCAGTACTTC; CDR3aa: CASSEGRLAGAETQYF
len: 12; abundance: -; v_gene: TRBV28; j_gene: TRBJ1-4; d_gene: TRBD1; CDR3nt: TGTGCCAGCAGCCCCGGGACAGGGTCCCTCGTTTTT; CDR3aa: CASSPGTGSLVF
len: 16; abundance: few; v_gene: TRBV19; j_gene: TRBJ1-1; d_gene: -; CDR3nt: TGTGCCAGTAGTATACGAAGCAGGTCGGTGAACACTGAAGCTTTCTTT; CDR3aa: CASSIRSRSVNTEAFF
len: 15; abundance: -; v_gene: TRBV5-5; j_gene: TRBJ2-5; d_gene: -; CDR3nt: TGTGCCAGCAGCCGTCAACAGAATACGCAAGAGACCCAGTACTTC; CDR3aa: CASSRQQNTQETQYF
len: 14; abundance: -; v_gene: TRBV28; j_gene: TRBJ2-1; d_gene: TRBD1; CDR3nt: TGTGCCAGCAGGGGACAGGGGGCTAAGAATGAGCAGTTCTTC; CDR3aa: CASRGQGAKNEQFF
len: 13; abundance: -; v_gene: TRBV12-3/TRBV12-4; j_gene: TRBJ1-2; d_gene: -; CDR3nt: TGTGCCAGCAGTATCGGGGAAGGCTATGGCTACACCTTC; CDR3aa: CASSIGEGYGYTF
len: 15; abundance: -; v_gene: TRBV7-6; j_gene: TRBJ1-1; d_gene: -; CDR3nt: TGTGCCAGCAGCTTGGGGGGGGCTGGAAACACTGAAGCTTTCTTT; CDR3aa: CASSLGGAGNTEAFF
len: 12; abundance: -; v_gene: TRBV28; j_gene: TRBJ2-7; d_gene: -; CDR3nt: TGTGCCAGCAGTCTTGACACGTCCGAGCAGTACTTC; CDR3aa: CASSLDTSEQYF
len: 17; abundance: -; v_gene: TRBV5-4; j_gene: TRBJ2-1; d_gene: TRBD1; CDR3nt: TGTGCCAGCAGAGCGGACAGGGATGTAGGGAACTACAATGAGCAGTTCTTC; CDR3aa: CASRADRDVGNYNEQFF
len: 16; abundance: -; v_gene: TRBV7-6; j_gene: TRBJ1-1; d_gene: TRBD1; CDR3nt: TGTGCCAGCAGCTTCGGGGGGACAGGTCCTAACACTGAAGCTTTCTTT; CDR3aa: CASSFGGTGPNTEAFF
len: 14; abundance: -; v_gene: TRBV28; j_gene: TRBJ2-7; d_gene: TRBD1; CDR3nt: TGTGCCAGCAGTCAACAGGGGTTTACCTACGAGCAGTACTTC; CDR3aa: CASSQQGFTYEQYF
len: 11; abundance: -; v_gene: TRBV7-2; j_gene: TRBJ2-7; d_gene: -; CDR3nt: TGTGCCAGCAGGCTAGGCTACGAGCAGTACTTC; CDR3aa: CASRLGYEQYF
len: 15; abundance: -; v_gene: TRBV24-1; j_gene: TRBJ1-2; d_gene: -; CDR3nt: TGTGCCACCAGTGATAAACAGGGAGAAAACTATGGCTACACCTTC; CDR3aa: CATSDKQGENYGYTF
len: 15; abundance: -; v_gene: TRBV27; j_gene: TRBJ1-1; d_gene: TRBD1; CDR3nt: TGTGCCAGCAGTTCCGCAGGCACAGGGGACACTGAAGCTTTCTTT; CDR3aa: CASSSAGTGDTEAFF
len: 17; abundance: -; v_gene: TRBV21-1; j_gene: TRBJ2-4; d_gene: -; CDR3nt: TGTGCCAGCACCTTACCCGGTCTAGCTGTACTCGGGGGCATTCAGTACTTC; CDR3aa: CASTLPGLAVLGGIQYF
len: 16; abundance: -; v_gene: TRBV6-1; j_gene: TRBJ2-3; d_gene: -; CDR3nt: TGTGCCAGCAGTGAAAGATGGCAGTCAACCGCAGATACGCAGTATTTT; CDR3aa: CASSERWQSTADTQYF
len: 18; abundance: -; v_gene: TRBV28; j_gene: TRBJ2-6; d_gene: -; CDR3nt: TGTGCCAGTCGGGGTTTTGGGGGCGCACACTCTGGGGCCAACGTCCTGACTTTC; CDR3aa: CASRGFGGAHSGANVLTF
len: 18; abundance: -; v_gene: TRBV27; j_gene: TRBJ2-5; d_gene: -; CDR3nt: TGTGCCAGCAGTTTGCGGGGAGGCGGGACGAGGAGCCAAGAGACCCAGTACTTC; CDR3aa: CASSLRGGGTRSQETQYF
len: 14; abundance: -; v_gene: TRBV9; j_gene: TRBJ1-4; d_gene: -; CDR3nt: TGTGCCAGCAGCCTGCAGGGTCCTAATGAAAAACTGTTTTTT; CDR3aa: CASSLQGPNEKLFF
len: 17; abundance: -; v_gene: TRBV15; j_gene: TRBJ2-7; d_gene: -; CDR3nt: TGTGCCACCAGCAGTAGGCGGTGGGCTGGCAGGGGCGGCGAGCAGTACTTC; CDR3aa: CATSSRRWAGRGGEQYF
len: 15; abundance: -; v_gene: TRBV19; j_gene: TRBJ1-4; d_gene: -; CDR3nt: TGTGCCAGTAGTATTGAGTTCTCGACTAATGAAAAACTGTTTTTT; CDR3aa: CASSIEFSTNEKLFF
len: 15; abundance: -; v_gene: TRBV3-1/TRBV3-2; j_gene: TRBJ2-7; d_gene: TRBD2; CDR3nt: TGTGCCAGCAGCCAATCCCCTAGCGGGGACTACGAGCAGTACTTC; CDR3aa: CASSQSPSGDYEQYF
len: 15; abundance: -; v_gene: TRBV4-2; j_gene: TRBJ2-2; d_gene: TRBD2; CDR3nt: TGTGCCAGCAGCCAATCTGGCGGGAGGACCGGGGAGCTGTTTTTT; CDR3aa: CASSQSGGRTGELFF
len: 14; abundance: -; v_gene: TRBV19; j_gene: TRBJ1-4; d_gene: -; CDR3nt: TGTGCCAGTAGTAGACAGGCCGATAATGAAAAACTGTTTTTT; CDR3aa: CASSRQADNEKLFF
len: 12; abundance: -; v_gene: TRBV2; j_gene: TRBJ2-5; d_gene: -; CDR3nt: TGTGCCAGCCTACAGAGCCAAGAGACCCAGTACTTC; CDR3aa: CASLQSQETQYF
len: 16; abundance: -; v_gene: TRBV24-1; j_gene: TRBJ2-1; d_gene: TRBD2; CDR3nt: TGTGCCACCAGTGATCCCGGACTAGCCGACTACAATGAGCAGTTCTTC; CDR3aa: CATSDPGLADYNEQFF
len: 13; abundance: -; v_gene: TRBV11-2; j_gene: TRBJ1-2; d_gene: TRBD1; CDR3nt: TGTGCCAGCAGCTCCTTGGACAGGCCTGGCTACACCTTC; CDR3aa: CASSSLDRPGYTF
len: 16; abundance: -; v_gene: TRBV10-3; j_gene: TRBJ2-2; d_gene: TRBD2; CDR3nt: TGTGCCTCCCGGGCACTAGCGGGGCCGAACACCGGGGAGCTGTTTTTT; CDR3aa: CASRALAGPNTGELFF
len: 14; abundance: -; v_gene: TRBV6-5; j_gene: TRBJ2-4; d_gene: TRBD1; CDR3nt: TGTGCCAGCAGAAACAGGGGGATCTGGCCCATTCAGTACTTC; CDR3aa: CASRNRGIWPIQYF
len: 17; abundance: -; v_gene: TRBV18; j_gene: TRBJ1-3; d_gene: TRBD1; CDR3nt: TGTGCCAGCTCACCACTTAGGGGGCGCCAGGCTGGAAACACCATATATTTT; CDR3aa: CASSPLRGRQAGNTIYF
len: 16; abundance: once; v_gene: TRBV19; j_gene: TRBJ2-7; d_gene: TRBD2; CDR3nt: TGTGCCAGTAGTGCCCCCGGGACTAGCGGCACCTACGAGCAGTACTTC; CDR3aa: CASSAPGTSGTYEQYF
len: 13; abundance: once; v_gene: TRBV5-1; j_gene: TRBJ2-1; d_gene: -; CDR3nt: TGCGCCAGCAAACGGGAGAGTATTGGTGAGCAGTTCTTC; CDR3aa: CASKRESIGEQFF
len: 14; abundance: -; v_gene: TRBV6-6; j_gene: TRBJ1-5; d_gene: TRBD1; CDR3nt: TGTGCCAGCAGCTTAGGGGGCCTTAATCAGCCCCAGCATTTT; CDR3aa: CASSLGGLNQPQHF
len: 14; abundance: -; v_gene: TRBV2; j_gene: TRBJ1-2; d_gene: TRBD1; CDR3nt: TGTGCCAGCAGTGGGGACAGGGGGAACTATGGCTACACCTTC; CDR3aa: CASSGDRGNYGYTF
len: 13; abundance: -; v_gene: TRBV28; j_gene: TRBJ1-5; d_gene: -; CDR3nt: TGTGCCAGCAGGCAGGGGCCGAGGCAGCCCCAGCATTTT; CDR3aa: CASRQGPRQPQHF
len: 15; abundance: -; v_gene: TRBV19; j_gene: TRBJ1-6; d_gene: TRBD1; CDR3nt: TGTGCCAGTAGTCTGCAACAGGGGGCCAGTTCACCCCTCCACTTT; CDR3aa: CASSLQQGASSPLHF
len: 15; abundance: many; v_gene: TRBV9; j_gene: TRBJ1-1; d_gene: -; CDR3nt: TGTGCCAGCAGCCCGACCGGGGGGAAGGATACTGAAGCTTTCTTT; CDR3aa: CASSPTGGKDTEAFF